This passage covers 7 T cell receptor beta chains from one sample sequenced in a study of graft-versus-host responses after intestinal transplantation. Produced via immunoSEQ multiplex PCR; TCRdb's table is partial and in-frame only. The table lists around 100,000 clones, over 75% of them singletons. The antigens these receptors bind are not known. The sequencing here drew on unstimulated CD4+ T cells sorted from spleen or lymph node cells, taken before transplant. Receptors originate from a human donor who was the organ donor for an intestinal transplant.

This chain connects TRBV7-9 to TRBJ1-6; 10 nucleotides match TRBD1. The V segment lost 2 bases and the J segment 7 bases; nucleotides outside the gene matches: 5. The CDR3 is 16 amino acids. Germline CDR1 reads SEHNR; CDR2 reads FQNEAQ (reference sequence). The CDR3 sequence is CASSLSRTGGNSPLHF. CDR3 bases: TGTGCCAGCAGCTTAAGTAGGACAGGGGGGAATTCACCCCTCCACTTT.

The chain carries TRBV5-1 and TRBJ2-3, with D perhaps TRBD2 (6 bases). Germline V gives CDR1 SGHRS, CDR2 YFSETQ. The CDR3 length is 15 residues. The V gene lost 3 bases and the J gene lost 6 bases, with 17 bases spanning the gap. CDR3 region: CASSWDSWAVDTQYF. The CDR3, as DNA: TGCGCCAGCAGCTGGGACTCCTGGGCCGTCGATACGCAGTATTTT.

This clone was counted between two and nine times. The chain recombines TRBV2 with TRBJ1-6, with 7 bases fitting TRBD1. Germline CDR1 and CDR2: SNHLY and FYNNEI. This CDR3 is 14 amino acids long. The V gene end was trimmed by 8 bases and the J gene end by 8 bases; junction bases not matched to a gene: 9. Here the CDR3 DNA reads TGTGCCAGCGAGACAGGGCGGGTCGATTCACCCCTCCACTTT. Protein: CASETGRVDSPLHF.

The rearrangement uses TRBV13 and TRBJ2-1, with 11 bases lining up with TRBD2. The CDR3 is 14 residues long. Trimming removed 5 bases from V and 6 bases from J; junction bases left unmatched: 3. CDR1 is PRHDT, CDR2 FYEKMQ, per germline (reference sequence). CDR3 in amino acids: CASSRLAGRNEQFF. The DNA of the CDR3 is TGTGCCAGCAGCCGACTAGCGGGACGCAATGAGCAGTTCTTC. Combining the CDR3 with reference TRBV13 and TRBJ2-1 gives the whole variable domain AAGVIQSPRHLIKEKRETATLKCYPIPRHDTVYWYQQGPGQDPQFLISFYEKMQSDKGSIPDRFSAQQFSDYHSELNMSSLELGDSALYFCASSRLAGRNEQFFGPGTRLTVL.

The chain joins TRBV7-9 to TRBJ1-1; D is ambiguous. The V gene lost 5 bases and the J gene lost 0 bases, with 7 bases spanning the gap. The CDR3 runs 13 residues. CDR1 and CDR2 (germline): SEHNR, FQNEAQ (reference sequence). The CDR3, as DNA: TGTGCCAGCAGCGGGTACATGAACACTGAAGCTTTCTTT. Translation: CASSGYMNTEAFF.

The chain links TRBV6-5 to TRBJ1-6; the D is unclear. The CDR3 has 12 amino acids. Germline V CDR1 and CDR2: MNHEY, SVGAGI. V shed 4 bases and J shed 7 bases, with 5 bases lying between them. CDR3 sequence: CASSSINSPLHF. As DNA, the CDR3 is TGTGCCAGCAGTTCGATCAATTCACCCCTCCACTTT.

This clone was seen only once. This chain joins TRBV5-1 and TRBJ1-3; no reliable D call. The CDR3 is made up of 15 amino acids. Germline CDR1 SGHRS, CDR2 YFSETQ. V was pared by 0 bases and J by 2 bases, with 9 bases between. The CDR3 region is CASSLDGSAGNTIYF. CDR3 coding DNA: TGCGCCAGCAGCTTGGACGGCTCCGCTGGAAACACCATATATTTT. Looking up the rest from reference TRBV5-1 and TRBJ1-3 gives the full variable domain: KAGVTQTPRYLIKTRGQQVTLSCSPISGHRSVSWYQQTPGQGLQFLFEYFSETQRNKGNFPGRFSGRQFSNSRSEMNVSTLELGDSALYLCASSLDGSAGNTIYFGEGSWLTVV.